Following are 15 T cell receptor beta chains from one sample sequenced in a study of cytomegalovirus exposure and HLA in healthy donors. The PCR employed 60 Vbeta primers together with 13 Jbeta primers. Sequencing used immunoSEQ multiplex PCR; TCRdb keeps in-frame clones, though not all of them. The data contain some 85,000 clones, 60% to 85% of them singletons. Material: PBMCs. These receptors all stem from a woman in her 40s in good health and CMV-seropositive.

The rearrangement links TRBV7-9 to TRBJ1-5; D gene ambiguous. Germline lookup yields CDR1 SEHNR and CDR2 FQNEAQ (reference sequence). V was clipped by 8 bases and J by 6 bases, with 11 bases between them. CDR3 length: 12 residues. CDR3 sequence (DNA): TGTGCCAGCGATACTCTTGGTCAGCCCCAGCATTTT. Protein sequence: CASDTLGQPQHF.

Here the CDR3 DNA reads TGCGCCAGCAGTAGTCAACTAGCGGGAACGGACTCCTACAATGAGCAGTTCTTC. Amino acids: CASSSQLAGTDSYNEQFF. This chain joins TRBV4-3 and TRBJ2-1; TRBD2 matches 10 bases. Losses at the gene ends were 6 bases for V and 0 bases for J; bases not matched to a gene: 11. CDR1 and CDR2 from the germline V gene are LGHNA and YSLEER. The CDR3 length is 18 residues.

J is TRBJ2-1 and V is TRBV9; D perhaps matches TRBD1 (5 bases). CDR1 and CDR2 from the germline V gene are SGDLS and YYNGEE. The ends were cut back, 3 bases at V and 5 bases at J, with 15 bases in the middle. The CDR3 loop spans 15 amino acids. CDR3 residues: CASSADPTVNNEQFF. CDR3 in DNA: TGTGCCAGCAGCGCCGACCCGACAGTGAACAATGAGCAGTTCTTC.

The gene calls are TRBV9 and TRBJ2-1; 9 bases agree with TRBD1. CDR3 length: 15 amino acids. V shed 3 bases and J 4 bases; nucleotides not matched to a gene: 5. Germline CDR1 reads SGDLS; CDR2 reads YYNGEE. DNA of the CDR3: TGTGCCAGCAGCGCGGGGACAGGGAGTTACAATGAGCAGTTCTTC. This sequence encodes CASSAGTGSYNEQFF.

This clone has only a few counts. The chain links TRBV4-3 to TRBJ2-7; possibly TRBD1 for D (6 bases). Trimming removed 1 base from V and 2 bases from J, with 12 bases in between. Germline CDR1 reads LGHNA; CDR2 reads YSLEER. The CDR3 is made up of 15 amino acids. CDR3 residues: CASSQGQGPTYEQYF. In nucleotides, the CDR3 is TGCGCCAGCAGCCAAGGGCAGGGGCCTACCTACGAGCAGTACTTC.

Regarding this clone: Other DNA variants within this sample encode the same CDR3. The genes are TRBV6-4 and TRBJ2-1; 9 bases are a match to TRBD2. The CDR3 length is 12 residues. Trimming took 6 bases from V and 7 from J; bases not matched to a gene: 1. In germline, CDR1 is MRHNA, CDR2 SNTAGT. The CDR3 region is CASSAGGNEQFF. The CDR3 DNA is TGTGCCAGCAGCGCGGGAGGGAATGAGCAGTTCTTC.

The CDR3 DNA is TGCGCCAGCAGCCTCAGGGAGGATTATAGCTCCTACGAGCAGTACTTC. It specifies CASSLREDYSSYEQYF. V gene TRBV4-1 combines with J gene TRBJ2-7, with a tentative D call TRBD2 (6 bases). Trimming removed 4 bases at V and 0 bases at J, with 16 bases between. Germline V gene sequence: CDR1 MGHRA, CDR2 YSYEKL. The CDR3 contains 16 residues.

J is TRBJ2-3 and V is TRBV7-3; 8 bases align to TRBD1. V gave up 5 bases and J gave up 0 bases; unmatched junction bases: 7. CDR3 length: 16 residues. Germline CDR1 reads SGHTA; CDR2 reads FQGTGA. In DNA, the CDR3 is TGTGCCAGCAGCGACGAGGGGACAGGTAGCACAGATACGCAGTATTTT. Its protein is CASSDEGTGSTDTQYF.

This clone was detected a few times. The chain combines TRBV28 with TRBJ1-1; tentatively, D is TRBD1 (5 bases). The CDR3 runs to 17 residues. The germline V gene encodes CDR1 MDHEN and CDR2 SYDVKM. Trimming stripped 1 base from V and 4 bases from J, with 19 bases between. Written as DNA, the CDR3 is TGTGCCAGCAGTTTATCGCGGGACCCCTTTCCGGGCACTGAAGCTTTCTTT. Encoded protein: CASSLSRDPFPGTEAFF. The full variable domain, its missing parts supplied by reference TRBV28 and TRBJ1-1, is DVKVTQSSRYLVKRTGEKVFLECVQDMDHENMFWYRQDPGLGLRLIYFSYDVKMKEKGDIPEGYSVSREKKERFSLILESASTNQTSMYLCASSLSRDPFPGTEAFFGQGTRLTVV.

The rearrangement uses TRBV27 and TRBJ1-6, with TRBD1 matching over 10 bases. Germline assignment: CDR1 MNHEY and CDR2 SMNVEV (reference sequence). Trimming took 3 bases from V and 6 from J; bases not matched to a gene: 5. The CDR3 contains 16 residues. In nucleotides, the CDR3 is TGTGCCAGCAGTTTGTCCGGACAGGGGGGTAATTCACCCCTCCACTTT. Amino acids: CASSLSGQGGNSPLHF.

V usage is TRBV19 and J usage is TRBJ1-6; D remains ambiguous. The germline gives CDR1 LNHDA, CDR2 SQIVND (reference sequence). The CDR3 totals 18 residues. V dropped 5 bases and J dropped 7 bases, with 24 bases sitting between them. The CDR3 bases are TGTGCCAGTAGTTGGGCTCGCTCGGGGTCCTACACGAATTCACCCCTCCACTTT. It codes for CASSWARSGSYTNSPLHF.

The chain is built from TRBV21-1 and TRBJ1-4; the DNA was not compared with TRBD1, the D call given in the table. TRBV21-1 is assigned pseudogene status. This CDR3 is built from 21 residues. This CDR3 is CASSKKFKPDRGIATNEKLFF. In DNA form, the CDR3 reads TGTGCCAGCAGCAAAAAGTTTAAACCAGACAGGGGTATCGCAACTAATGAAAAACTGTTTTTT.

V and J are TRBV7-2 and TRBJ2-7, with D maybe TRBD2 (6 bases). The CDR3 is 13 amino acids. The V gene lost 1 base and the J gene lost 4 bases, with 8 bases spanning the gap. Germline V CDR1 and CDR2: SGHTA, FQGNSA. CDR3: CASSLGGKYEQYF. The CDR3 nucleotides read TGTGCCAGCAGCTTAGGCGGGAAGTACGAGCAGTACTTC.

The chain is built from TRBV29-1 and TRBJ1-2, with 7 bases matching TRBD1. The CDR3 is 13 residues long. After removal of 4 bases from V and 5 bases from J, the junction contained 7 bases not matched to a gene. Germline-derived CDR1 and CDR2 are SQVTM and ANQGSEA. The CDR3 spells CSVGGQSSYGYTF. The CDR3 coding sequence is TGCAGCGTTGGGGGACAGAGTTCGTATGGCTACACCTTC.

The J gene is TRBJ2-7, the V gene TRBV7-2; 9 bases match TRBD1. V shed 5 bases, J shed 7 bases, and the junction held 12 bases outside the gene matches. Germline lookup yields CDR1 SGHTA and CDR2 FQGNSA. The CDR3 consists of 15 residues. CDR3 region: CASSAPGTGTLEQYF. DNA for the CDR3: TGTGCCAGCAGCGCACCCGGGACAGGGACCTTGGAGCAGTACTTC.